This TCR beta chain appears in the sequencing data of a study of cytomegalovirus exposure and HLA in healthy donors. General observations from the study: Reported results showed that the classifier diagnosed cytomegalovirus status with high specificity and sensitivity.

To note about this clone: What it recognizes is unknown.

CDR1 SNHLY and CDR2 FYNNEI come from the germline V gene. This CDR3 region has 15 residues. V was pared by 6 bases and J by 7 bases, with 9 bases of the junction left unmatched. Sequencing used immunoSEQ multiplex PCR; TCRdb keeps in-frame clones, though not all of them. In the table there are approximately 270,000 clones, roughly 85% of which are singletons. The sequence was collected from a woman between 18 and 29 years old in good health and CMV-seronegative. The sequencing sample was made of PBMCs. V and J are TRBV2 and TRBJ1-6; 7 nucleotides align to TRBD1. Here the CDR3 DNA reads TGTGCCAGCAGCAAGGGACAGTCAACAAATTCACCCCTCCACTTT. Translated: CASSKGQSTNSPLHF.